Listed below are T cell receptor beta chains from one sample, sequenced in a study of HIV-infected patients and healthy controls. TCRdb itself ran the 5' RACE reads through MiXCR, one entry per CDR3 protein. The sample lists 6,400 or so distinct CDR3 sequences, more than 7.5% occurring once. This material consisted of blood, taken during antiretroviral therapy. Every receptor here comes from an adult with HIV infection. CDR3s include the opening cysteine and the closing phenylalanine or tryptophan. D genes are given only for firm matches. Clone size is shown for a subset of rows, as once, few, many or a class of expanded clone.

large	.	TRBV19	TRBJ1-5	CASTRGPGGQPQHF	TGTGCCAGTACTAGGGGCCCGGGCGGGCAGCCCCAGCATTTT
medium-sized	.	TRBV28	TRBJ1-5	CASSTETGINQPQHF	TGTGCCAGCAGTACAGAAACAGGGATTAATCAGCCCCAGCATTTT
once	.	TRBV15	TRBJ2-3	CATSRDTRTDTQYF	TGTGCCACCAGCCGGGACACTCGCACAGATACGCAGTATTTT
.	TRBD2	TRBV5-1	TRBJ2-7	CASSLAERGEQYF	TGCGCCAGCAGCTTGGCCGAGCGGGGCGAGCAGTACTTC
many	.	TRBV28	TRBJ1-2	CASSQGWYYGYTF	TGTGCCAGCAGTCAGGGCTGGTACTATGGCTACACCTTC
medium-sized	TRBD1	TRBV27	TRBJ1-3	CASSLTGDFFGNTIYF	TGTGCCAGCAGTTTAACAGGGGACTTTTTCGGAAACACCATATATTTT
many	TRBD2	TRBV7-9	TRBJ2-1	CASGWPAGDSVGYNEQFF	TGTGCCAGCGGCTGGCCAGCGGGAGATTCTGTGGGGTACAATGAGCAGTTCTTC
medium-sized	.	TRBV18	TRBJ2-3	CASSPQGRTDTQYF	TGTGCCAGCTCACCGCAGGGTCGCACAGATACGCAGTATTTT
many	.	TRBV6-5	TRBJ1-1	CASSYSTGNTEAFF	TGTGCCAGCAGTTACTCGACGGGGAACACTGAAGCTTTCTTT
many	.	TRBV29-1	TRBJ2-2	CSVGRGAADTGELFF	TGCAGCGTTGGTAGAGGGGCTGCGGACACCGGGGAGCTGTTTTTT
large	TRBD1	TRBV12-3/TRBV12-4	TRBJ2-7	CASSFQGQGYEQYF	TGTGCCAGCAGTTTTCAGGGACAGGGGTACGAGCAGTACTTC
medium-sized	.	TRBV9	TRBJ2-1	CASSVSEARYSNEQFF	TGTGCCAGCAGCGTCTCAGAGGCCCGATATTCGAATGAGCAGTTCTTC
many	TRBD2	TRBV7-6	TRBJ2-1	CASSLGTSGSTEQFF	TGTGCCAGCAGCCTCGGGACTAGCGGGAGCACTGAGCAGTTCTTC
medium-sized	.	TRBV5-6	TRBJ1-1	CASSSLGGWESPMNTEAFF	TGTGCCAGCAGCTCCTTGGGAGGGTGGGAGAGTCCAATGAACACTGAAGCTTTCTTT
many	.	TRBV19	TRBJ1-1	CASSTGALTEAFF	TGTGCCAGTAGCACCGGGGCGCTTACTGAAGCTTTCTTT
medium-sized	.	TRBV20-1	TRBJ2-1	CSVEKLASYNEQFF	TGCAGCGTTGAGAAACTAGCATCCTACAATGAGCAGTTCTTC
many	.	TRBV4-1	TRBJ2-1	CASSQDVGRGNEQFF	TGCGCCAGCAGCCAAGATGTGGGGCGGGGCAATGAGCAGTTCTTC
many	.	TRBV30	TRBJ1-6	CAWNNRGSEVSPLHF	TGTGCCTGGAACAACCGGGGTAGCGAAGTTTCACCCCTCCACTTT
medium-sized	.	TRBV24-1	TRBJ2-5	CATSDRDNWYQETQYF	TGTGCCACCAGTGATCGGGACAATTGGTACCAAGAGACCCAGTACTTC
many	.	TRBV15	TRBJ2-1	CATSIGRRGTEQFF	TGTGCCACCAGCATTGGACGTCGAGGCACTGAGCAGTTCTTC